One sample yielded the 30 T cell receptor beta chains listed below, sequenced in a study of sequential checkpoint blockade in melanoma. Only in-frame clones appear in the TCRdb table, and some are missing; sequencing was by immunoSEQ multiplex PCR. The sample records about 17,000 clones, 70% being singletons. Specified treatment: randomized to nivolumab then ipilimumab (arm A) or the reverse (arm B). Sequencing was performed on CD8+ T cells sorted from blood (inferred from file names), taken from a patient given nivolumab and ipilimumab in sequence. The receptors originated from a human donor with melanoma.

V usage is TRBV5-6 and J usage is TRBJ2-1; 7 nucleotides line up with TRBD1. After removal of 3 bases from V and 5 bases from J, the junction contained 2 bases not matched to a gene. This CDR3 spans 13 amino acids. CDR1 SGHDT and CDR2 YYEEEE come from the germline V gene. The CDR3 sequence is CASSSGGNNEQFF. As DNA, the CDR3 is TGTGCCAGCAGCTCAGGGGGTAACAATGAGCAGTTCTTC.

The CDR3 loop is CSATGHPGYTF. The DNA of the CDR3 is TGCAGCGCGACAGGTCATCCTGGCTACACCTTC. This chain connects TRBV29-1 to TRBJ1-2; D perhaps matches TRBD1 (6 bases). The germline gives CDR1 SQVTM, CDR2 ANQGSEA. The CDR3 loop spans 11 amino acids. V was clipped by 7 bases and J by 7 bases, with 13 bases between them.

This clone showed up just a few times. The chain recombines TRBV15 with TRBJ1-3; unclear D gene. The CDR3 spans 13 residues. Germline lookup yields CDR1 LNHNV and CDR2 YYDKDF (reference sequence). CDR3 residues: CATRVRSGNTIYF. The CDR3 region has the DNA TGTGCAACCCGGGTCCGCTCTGGAAACACCATATATTTT.

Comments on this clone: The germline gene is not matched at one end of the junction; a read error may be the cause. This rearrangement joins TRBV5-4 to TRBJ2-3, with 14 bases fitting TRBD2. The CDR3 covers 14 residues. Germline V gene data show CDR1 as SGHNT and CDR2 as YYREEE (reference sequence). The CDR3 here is CASSLGLAGGPWNF. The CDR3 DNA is TGTGCCAGCAGCTTGGGACTAGCGGGAGGGCCTTGGAATTTT. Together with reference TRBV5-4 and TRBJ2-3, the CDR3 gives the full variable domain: ETGVTQSPTHLIKTRGQQVTLRCSSQSGHNTVSWYQQALGQGPQFIFQYYREEENGRGNFPPRFSGLQFPNYSSELNVNALELDDSALYLCASSLGLAGGPWNFGPGTRLTVL.

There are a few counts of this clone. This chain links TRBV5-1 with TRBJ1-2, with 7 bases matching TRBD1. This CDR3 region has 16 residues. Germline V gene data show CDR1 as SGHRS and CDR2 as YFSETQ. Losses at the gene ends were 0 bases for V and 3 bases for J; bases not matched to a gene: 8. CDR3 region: CASSLAGTAWDYGYTF. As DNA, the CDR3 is TGCGCCAGCAGCTTGGCCGGGACAGCGTGGGACTATGGCTACACCTTC.

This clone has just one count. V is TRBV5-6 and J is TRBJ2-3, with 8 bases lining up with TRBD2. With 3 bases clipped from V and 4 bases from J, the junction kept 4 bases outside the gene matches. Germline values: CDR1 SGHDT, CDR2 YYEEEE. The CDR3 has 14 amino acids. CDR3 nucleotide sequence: TGTGCCAGCAGCTCGGGACTAGACGCAGATACGCAGTATTTT. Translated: CASSSGLDADTQYF.

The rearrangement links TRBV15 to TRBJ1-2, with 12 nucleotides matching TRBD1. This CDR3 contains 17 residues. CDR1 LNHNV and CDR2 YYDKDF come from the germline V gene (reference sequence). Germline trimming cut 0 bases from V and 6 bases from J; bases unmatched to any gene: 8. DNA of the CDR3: TGTGCCACCAGCAGAGATGGGGGGACAGGGGGCGCGAATGGCTACACCTTC. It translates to CATSRDGGTGGANGYTF.

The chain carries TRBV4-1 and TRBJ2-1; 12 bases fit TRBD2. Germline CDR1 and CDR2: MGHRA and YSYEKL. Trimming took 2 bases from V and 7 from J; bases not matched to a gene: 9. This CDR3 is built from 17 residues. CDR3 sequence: CASSQNSLGTSGNEQFF. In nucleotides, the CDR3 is TGCGCCAGCAGCCAAAATTCCCTCGGGACTAGCGGGAATGAGCAGTTCTTC.

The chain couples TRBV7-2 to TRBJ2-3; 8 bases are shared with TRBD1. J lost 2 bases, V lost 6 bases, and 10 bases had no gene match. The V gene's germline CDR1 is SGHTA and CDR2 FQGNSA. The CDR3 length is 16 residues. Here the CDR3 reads CASSLSEQGDTDTQYF. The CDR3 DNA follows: TGTGCCAGCAGTTTATCGGAACAGGGGGACACAGATACGCAGTATTTT.

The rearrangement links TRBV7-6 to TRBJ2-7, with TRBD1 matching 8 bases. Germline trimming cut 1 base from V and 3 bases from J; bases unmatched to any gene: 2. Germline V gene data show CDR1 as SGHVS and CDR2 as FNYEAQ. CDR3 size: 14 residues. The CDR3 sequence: CASSLETGGYEQYF. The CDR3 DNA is TGTGCCAGCAGCTTAGAAACAGGGGGCTACGAGCAGTACTTC.

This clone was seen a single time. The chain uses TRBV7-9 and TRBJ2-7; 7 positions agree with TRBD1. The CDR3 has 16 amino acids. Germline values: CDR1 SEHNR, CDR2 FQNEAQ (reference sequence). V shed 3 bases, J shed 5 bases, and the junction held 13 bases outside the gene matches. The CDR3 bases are TGTGCCAGCAGCTTTTCCCCTAAGACAGGGTTGGACGAGCAGTACTTC. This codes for CASSFSPKTGLDEQYF.

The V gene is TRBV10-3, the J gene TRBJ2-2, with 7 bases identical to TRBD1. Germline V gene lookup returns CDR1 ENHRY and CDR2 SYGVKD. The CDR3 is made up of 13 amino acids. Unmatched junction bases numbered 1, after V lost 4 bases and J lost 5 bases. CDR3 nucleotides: TGTGCCATCAGTGCGGGACAGACCGGGGAGCTGTTTTTT. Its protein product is CAISAGQTGELFF.

In DNA, the CDR3 is TGCGCCAGCAGCCAAGATACGGGGAAGCAGTTCTTC. Translation: CASSQDTGKQFF. V is TRBV4-3 and J is TRBJ2-1; TRBD2 might be the D (5 bases). Germline V CDR1 and CDR2: LGHNA, YSLEER. V was trimmed by 0 bases and J by 11 bases, leaving 8 bases between them. The CDR3 totals 12 residues.

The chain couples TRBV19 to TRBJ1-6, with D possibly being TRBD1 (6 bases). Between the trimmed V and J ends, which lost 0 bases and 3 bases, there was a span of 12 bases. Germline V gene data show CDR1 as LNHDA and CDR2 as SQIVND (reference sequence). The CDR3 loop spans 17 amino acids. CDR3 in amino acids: CASSIDAGDIYNSPLHF. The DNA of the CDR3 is TGTGCCAGTAGTATAGACGCAGGGGACATCTATAATTCACCCCTCCACTTT.

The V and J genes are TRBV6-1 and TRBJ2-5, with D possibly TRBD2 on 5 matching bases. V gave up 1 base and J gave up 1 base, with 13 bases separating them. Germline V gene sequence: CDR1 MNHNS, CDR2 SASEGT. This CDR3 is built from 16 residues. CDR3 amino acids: CASSEVQEAFQETQYF. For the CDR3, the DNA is TGTGCCAGCAGTGAAGTTCAGGAGGCTTTCCAAGAGACCCAGTACTTC.

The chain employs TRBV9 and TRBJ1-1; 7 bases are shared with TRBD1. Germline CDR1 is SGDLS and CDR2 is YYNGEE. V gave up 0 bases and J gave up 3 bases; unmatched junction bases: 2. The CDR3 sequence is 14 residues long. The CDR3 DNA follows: TGTGCCAGCAGCGTAGGGGACAGAGACACTGAAGCTTTCTTT. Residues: CASSVGDRDTEAFF. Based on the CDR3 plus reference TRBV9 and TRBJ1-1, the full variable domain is DSGVTQTPKHLITATGQRVTLRCSPRSGDLSVYWYQQSLDQGLQFLIQYYNGEERAKGNILERFSAQQFPDLHSELNLSSLELGDSALYFCASSVGDRDTEAFFGQGTRLTVV.

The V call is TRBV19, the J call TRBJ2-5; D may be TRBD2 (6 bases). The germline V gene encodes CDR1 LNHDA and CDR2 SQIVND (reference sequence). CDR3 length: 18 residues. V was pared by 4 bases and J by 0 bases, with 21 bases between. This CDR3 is CASSKRTRDFPYQETQYF. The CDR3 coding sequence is TGTGCCAGTAGTAAGCGAACCCGGGACTTCCCGTACCAAGAGACCCAGTACTTC.

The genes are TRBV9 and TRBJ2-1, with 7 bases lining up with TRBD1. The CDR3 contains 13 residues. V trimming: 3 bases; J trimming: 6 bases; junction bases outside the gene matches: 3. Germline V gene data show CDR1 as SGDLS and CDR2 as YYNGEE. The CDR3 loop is CASSAGTANEQFF. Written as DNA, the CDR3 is TGTGCCAGCAGCGCCGGGACAGCCAATGAGCAGTTCTTC.

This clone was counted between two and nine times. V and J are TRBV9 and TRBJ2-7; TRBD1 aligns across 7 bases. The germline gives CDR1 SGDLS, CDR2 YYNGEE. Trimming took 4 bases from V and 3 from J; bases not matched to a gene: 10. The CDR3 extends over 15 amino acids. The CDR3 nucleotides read TGTGCCAGCAGCTCATCGACAGGGCAGTTCTACGAGCAGTACTTC. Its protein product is CASSSSTGQFYEQYF. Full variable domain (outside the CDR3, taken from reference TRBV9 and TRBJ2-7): DSGVTQTPKHLITATGQRVTLRCSPRSGDLSVYWYQQSLDQGLQFLIQYYNGEERAKGNILERFSAQQFPDLHSELNLSSLELGDSALYFCASSSSTGQFYEQYFGPGTRLTVT.

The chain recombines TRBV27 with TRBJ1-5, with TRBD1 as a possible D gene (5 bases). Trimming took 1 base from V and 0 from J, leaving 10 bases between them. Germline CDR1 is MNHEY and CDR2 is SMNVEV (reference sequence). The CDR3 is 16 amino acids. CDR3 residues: CASSLLGGNSNQPQHF. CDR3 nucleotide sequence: TGTGCCAGCAGTTTATTGGGGGGGAATAGCAATCAGCCCCAGCATTTT.

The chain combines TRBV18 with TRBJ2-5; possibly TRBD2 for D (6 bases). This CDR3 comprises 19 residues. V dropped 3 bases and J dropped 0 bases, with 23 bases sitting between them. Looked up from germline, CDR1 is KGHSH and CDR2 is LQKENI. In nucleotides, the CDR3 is TGTGCCAGCTCACCGTCCCCTCCCTACAGCAGGAGGGACCAAGAGACCCAGTACTTC. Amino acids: CASSPSPPYSRRDQETQYF.

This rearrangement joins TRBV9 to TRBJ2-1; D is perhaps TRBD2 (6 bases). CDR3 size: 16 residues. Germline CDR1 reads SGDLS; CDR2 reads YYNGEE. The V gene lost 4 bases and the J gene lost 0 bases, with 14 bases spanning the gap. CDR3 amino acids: CASSPAGTYSYNEQFF. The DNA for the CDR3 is TGTGCCAGCAGCCCCGCCGGGACTTACTCCTACAATGAGCAGTTCTTC.

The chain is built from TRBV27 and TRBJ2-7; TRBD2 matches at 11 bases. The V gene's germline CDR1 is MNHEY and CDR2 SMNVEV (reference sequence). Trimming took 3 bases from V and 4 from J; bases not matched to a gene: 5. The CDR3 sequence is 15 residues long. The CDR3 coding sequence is TGTGCCAGCAGTTTTGTAGCGGGAGGGCCTTACGAGCAGTACTTC. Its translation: CASSFVAGGPYEQYF.

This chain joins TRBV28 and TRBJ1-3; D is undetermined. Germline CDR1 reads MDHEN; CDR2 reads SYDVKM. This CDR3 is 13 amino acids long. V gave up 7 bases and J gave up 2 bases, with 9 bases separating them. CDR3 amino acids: CASIPLPGNTIYF. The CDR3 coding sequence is TGTGCCAGCATCCCCCTCCCTGGAAACACCATATATTTT.

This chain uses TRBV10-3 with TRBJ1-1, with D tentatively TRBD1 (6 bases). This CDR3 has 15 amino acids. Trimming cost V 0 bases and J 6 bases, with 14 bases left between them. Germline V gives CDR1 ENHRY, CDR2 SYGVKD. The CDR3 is CAISESSGGRPEAFF. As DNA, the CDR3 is TGTGCCATCAGTGAGTCGTCGGGGGGCAGGCCTGAAGCTTTCTTT.

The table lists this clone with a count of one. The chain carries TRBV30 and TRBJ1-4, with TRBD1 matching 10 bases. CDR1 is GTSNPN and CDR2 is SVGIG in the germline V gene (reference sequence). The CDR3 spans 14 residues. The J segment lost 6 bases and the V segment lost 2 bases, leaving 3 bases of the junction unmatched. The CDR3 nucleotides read TGTGCCTGGAGTTCCGGGACAGGGGATGAAAAACTGTTTTTT. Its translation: CAWSSGTGDEKLFF.

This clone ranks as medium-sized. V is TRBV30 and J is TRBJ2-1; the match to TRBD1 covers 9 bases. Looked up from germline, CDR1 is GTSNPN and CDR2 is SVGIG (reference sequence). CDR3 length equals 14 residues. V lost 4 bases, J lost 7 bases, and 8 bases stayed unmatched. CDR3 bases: TGTGCCTGGAAGTGGACAGGGGAGTGGAATGAGCAGTTCTTC. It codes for CAWKWTGEWNEQFF. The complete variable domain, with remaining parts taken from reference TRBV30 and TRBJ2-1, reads SQTIHQWPATLVQPVGSPLSLECTVEGTSNPNLYWYRQAAGRGLQLLFYSVGIGQISSEVPQNLSASRPQDRQFILSSKKLLLSDSGFYLCAWKWTGEWNEQFFGPGTRLTVL.

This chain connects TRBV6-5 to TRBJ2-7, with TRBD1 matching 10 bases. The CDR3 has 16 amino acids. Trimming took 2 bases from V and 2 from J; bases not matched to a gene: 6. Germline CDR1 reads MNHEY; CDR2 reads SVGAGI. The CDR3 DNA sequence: TGTGCCAGCAGTTACCTACGGGACAGGGGTACCTACGAGCAGTACTTC. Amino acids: CASSYLRDRGTYEQYF.

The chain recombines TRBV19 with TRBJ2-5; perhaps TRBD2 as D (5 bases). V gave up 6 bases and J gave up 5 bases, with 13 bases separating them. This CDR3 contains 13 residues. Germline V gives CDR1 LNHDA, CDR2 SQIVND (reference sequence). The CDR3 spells CASRARGGETQYF. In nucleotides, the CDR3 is TGTGCCAGTAGGGCCCGTGGCGGGGAGACCCAGTACTTC.

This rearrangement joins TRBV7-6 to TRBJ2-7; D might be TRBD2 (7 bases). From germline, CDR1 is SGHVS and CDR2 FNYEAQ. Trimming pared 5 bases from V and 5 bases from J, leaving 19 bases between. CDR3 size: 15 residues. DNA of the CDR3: TGTGCCAGCAGCGGCCTCGGGGGGCGCGAAGACGAGCAGTACTTC. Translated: CASSGLGGREDEQYF.